The present T cell receptor beta chain was sequenced within a study of blood T cell repertoires in COVID-19. Looking at the study overall: T cells, B-cell-depleted T cells, or PBMCs supplied cDNA or gDNA.

This clone has just a few counts. Source study methods: Quantification of nucleated cells was approximated via reference gene primer amplification. The method was immunoSEQ multiplex PCR; TCRdb's version includes in-frame clones alone and lacks a portion of them. That table is the source of V, J and clone size, and D and trimming were worked out from the DNA. Among 75,000 to 90,000 clones listed, 75% to 85% were seen once. The source is a man in his fifties or sixties with COVID-19, enrolled during active disease. Sample: peripheral blood.

The CDR3 DNA reads TGTGCCAGCAGCTTAGGTAGGGAGGATTCACCCCTCCACTTT. Amino acid sequence: CASSLGREDSPLHF. The rearrangement uses TRBV11-2 and TRBJ1-6; D is undetermined. Trimming cost V 1 base and J 8 bases, with 9 bases left between them. This CDR3 spans 14 amino acids. Germline V gives CDR1 SGHAT, CDR2 FQNNGV.